This T cell receptor (beta chain) was obtained from a study of prognosis after radiotherapy for stage I lung cancer. Genomic DNA was subjected to two-round multiplex PCR for amplification of TCR beta CDR3. With primers specific to each TRBV and TRBJ gene, the first-round PCR was performed. Via MiXCR, TCRdb re-called the multiplex PCR reads, giving one row per CDR3 protein. This table holds some 36,000 distinct CDR3 sequences, roughly 24% found once. This clonotype was counted between two and nine times. The CDR3 has 14 residues. Germline values: CDR1 GTSNPN, CDR2 SVGIG (reference sequence). The ends lost 3 bases at V and 6 bases at J; junction bases unmatched: 11.

This chain connects TRBV30 to TRBJ2-7; TRBD2 aligns across 7 bases. The material was PBMCs, obtained before or after stereotactic body radiation therapy (not recorded which). The receptor comes from a donor older than 45 with non-small cell lung cancer. As DNA, the CDR3 is TGTGCCTGGAGCGACGGACGCCCGGGGGGCGAGCAGTACTTC. Translated, it gives CAWSDGRPGGEQYF. Drawing the rest from reference TRBV30 and TRBJ2-7, the complete variable domain is SQTIHQWPATLVQPVGSPLSLECTVEGTSNPNLYWYRQAAGRGLQLLFYSVGIGQISSEVPQNLSASRPQDRQFILSSKKLLLSDSGFYLCAWSDGRPGGEQYFGPGTRLTVT.